The 21 T cell receptor beta chains in this list originate from one sample, sequenced in a study of T cell responses to AZD1222 COVID-19 vaccine. The repertoire was sequenced with immunoSEQ multiplex PCR; TCRdb's copy has only in-frame clones and lacks some. The sample holds about 56,000 clones, 80% seen once. The sample consisted of peripheral blood, taken 28 days after the second AZD1222 dose. The receptors were sampled from an adult who received the AZD1222 COVID-19 vaccine.

The chain links TRBV28 to TRBJ2-3, with 10 bases lining up with TRBD2. Trimming cost V 2 bases and J 4 bases; bases outside gene matches: 9. This CDR3 spans 17 amino acids. CDR1 is MDHEN and CDR2 is SYDVKM in the germline V gene. The CDR3 DNA sequence: TGTGCCAGCAGTTTACCCGGACTAGCGGCTGGGCCAGATACGCAGTATTTT. It is translated as CASSLPGLAAGPDTQYF.

V and J are TRBV6-5 and TRBJ1-6; no clear D. Germline V gene lookup returns CDR1 MNHEY and CDR2 SVGAGI. The CDR3 is made up of 16 amino acids. V lost 2 bases to trimming and J lost 0 bases, with 8 bases between them. In nucleotides, the CDR3 is TGTGCCAGCAGTTACCTCACGGGCTCCTATAATTCACCCCTCCACTTT. Its translation is CASSYLTGSYNSPLHF.

V gene TRBV15 combines with J gene TRBJ1-4, with TRBD1 identical over 7 bases. Trimming removed 6 bases from V and 8 bases from J; junction bases left unmatched: 6. The CDR3 loop spans 13 amino acids. CDR1 is LNHNV, CDR2 YYDKDF, per germline (reference sequence). The CDR3 loop is CATSRQGGEKLFF. CDR3 bases: TGTGCCACCAGTAGACAGGGTGGCGAAAAACTGTTTTTT.

The chain links TRBV5-1 to TRBJ2-5, with D tentatively TRBD1 (5 bases). CDR1 and CDR2 from the germline V gene are SGHRS and YFSETQ. The CDR3 has 14 residues. The V gene lost 4 bases and the J gene lost 5 bases, with 15 bases spanning the gap. CDR3 nucleotides: TGCGCCAGCAGCCCGGGCCCCTGGGGCGAGACCCAGTACTTC. Translated: CASSPGPWGETQYF.

This clone was recorded once. V usage is TRBV10-3 and J usage is TRBJ2-5; tentatively, D is TRBD1 (6 bases). Germline values: CDR1 ENHRY, CDR2 SYGVKD. V lost 5 bases and J 2 bases, leaving 12 bases between the germline ends. CDR3 length: 14 amino acids. Here the CDR3 reads CAISLAGAQETQYF. CDR3 bases: TGTGCCATCAGTCTAGCAGGGGCTCAAGAGACCCAGTACTTC.

The rearrangement links TRBV5-1 to TRBJ2-2; D remains ambiguous. Germline V gives CDR1 SGHRS, CDR2 YFSETQ. The CDR3 runs to 13 residues. V dropped 9 bases and J dropped 1 base, with 10 bases sitting between them. This chain's CDR3 is CATRLGNTGELFF. CDR3 DNA: TGCGCCACCCGACTGGGGAACACCGGGGAGCTGTTTTTT. The full variable domain, with the rest looked up from reference TRBV5-1 and TRBJ2-2, is KAGVTQTPRYLIKTRGQQVTLSCSPISGHRSVSWYQQTPGQGLQFLFEYFSETQRNKGNFPGRFSGRQFSNSRSEMNVSTLELGDSALYLCATRLGNTGELFFGEGSRLTVL.

The sample holds a few counts of this clone. The chain recombines TRBV14 with TRBJ2-3; possible D gene TRBD2, 6 bases. Germline V gives CDR1 SGHDN, CDR2 FVKESK. Trimming left V 2 bases short and J 1 base short, with 13 bases between. This CDR3 is 16 amino acids long. This CDR3 is CASSQRGGGGTDTQYF. The CDR3 bases are TGTGCCAGCAGCCAAAGGGGTGGAGGGGGCACAGATACGCAGTATTTT.

The rearrangement links TRBV5-6 to TRBJ2-1; 7 bases agree with TRBD2. The CDR3 totals 15 residues. The V gene end was trimmed by 5 bases and the J gene end by 2 bases; junction bases not matched to a gene: 7. From germline, CDR1 is SGHDT and CDR2 YYEEEE. The CDR3 here is CASRSGGVAYNEQFF. For the CDR3, the DNA is TGTGCCAGCAGGAGTGGGGGGGTCGCCTACAATGAGCAGTTCTTC.

The rearrangement links TRBV11-1 to TRBJ2-3; D possibly corresponds to TRBD2 (6 bases). V lost 6 bases, J lost 3 bases, and 10 bases lay in between. Germline V gene sequence: CDR1 SGHAT, CDR2 FQDESV (reference sequence). The CDR3 is 13 residues long. This CDR3 reads CASSWRGTDTQYF. The CDR3 DNA sequence: TGTGCCAGCAGTTGGCGGGGAACAGATACGCAGTATTTT.

The chain couples TRBV2 to TRBJ1-3; no firm D call. Trimming took 2 bases from V and 2 from J, leaving 1 base between them. This CDR3 spans 12 amino acids. The V gene's germline CDR1 is SNHLY and CDR2 FYNNEI. The CDR3 region has the DNA TGTGCCAGCAGTGAAACTGGAAACACCATATATTTT. This codes for CASSETGNTIYF.

The V gene is TRBV2, the J gene TRBJ1-2; perhaps TRBD1 as D (6 bases). Germline lookup yields CDR1 SNHLY and CDR2 FYNNEI. The CDR3 covers 12 residues. V was trimmed by 5 bases and J by 3 bases, leaving 7 bases between them. CDR3 amino acids: CASSRGDYGYTF. In DNA form, the CDR3 reads TGTGCCAGCAGTAGGGGGGACTATGGCTACACCTTC.

The chain couples TRBV11-2 to TRBJ2-5; D may be TRBD2 (6 bases). Deletions cut 4 bases from V and 7 bases from J, with 16 bases between. The CDR3 covers 14 residues. CDR1 and CDR2 (germline): SGHAT, FQNNGV. The DNA of the CDR3 is TGTGCCAGCAGCTCGGCGACTAGGAGCGGGACCCAGTACTTC. The encoded protein is CASSSATRSGTQYF.

This clone was seen a few times. The chain couples TRBV6-5 to TRBJ1-5; D not certain. CDR3 size: 14 residues. CDR1 is MNHEY, CDR2 SVGAGI, per germline. The V and J ends lost 7 bases and 2 bases respectively, with 12 bases between them. The CDR3 protein is CASTAGDGNQPQHF. CDR3 coding DNA: TGTGCCAGCACCGCCGGAGATGGCAATCAGCCCCAGCATTTT.

The rearrangement uses TRBV7-2 and TRBJ1-3; TRBD1 agrees at 9 bases. The CDR3 has 14 amino acids. CDR1 SGHTA and CDR2 FQGNSA come from the germline V gene. V shed 5 bases, J shed 6 bases, and the junction held 5 bases outside the gene matches. The CDR3: CASSTTGGENTIYF. The CDR3 DNA sequence: TGTGCCAGCAGCACCACAGGGGGCGAAAACACCATATATTTT. Full variable domain (remainder filled in from reference TRBV7-2 and TRBJ1-3): GAGVSQSPSNKVTEKGKDVELRCDPISGHTALYWYRQSLGQGLEFLIYFQGNSAPDKSGLPSDRFSAERTGGSVSTLTIQRTQQEDSAVYLCASSTTGGENTIYFGEGSWLTVV.

The chain couples TRBV25-1 to TRBJ2-3, with TRBD2 matching over 10 bases. The CDR3 totals 18 residues. V trimming: 1 base; J trimming: 2 bases; junction bases outside the gene matches: 9. The germline V gene has CDR1 MGHDK and CDR2 SYGVNS. CDR3 in DNA: TGTGCCAGCAGTGAATCTGTCGGACTAGCGGAACACACAGATACGCAGTATTTT. Amino acids: CASSESVGLAEHTDTQYF.

This clone showed up just once. The CDR3 DNA follows: TGTGCCAGCAGCCTTCGTGGCACAGATACGCAGTATTTT. It encodes CASSLRGTDTQYF. V usage is TRBV28 and J usage is TRBJ2-3; no firm D call. The germline V and J ends were trimmed by 6 bases and 1 base, with 8 bases remaining between them. Germline loops: CDR1 MDHEN, CDR2 SYDVKM. This CDR3 spans 13 amino acids.

The CDR3 reads CASSFTGSGYTF. In nucleotides, the CDR3 is TGTGCCAGCAGTTTCACAGGGTCCGGCTACACCTTC. This chain uses TRBV6-6 with TRBJ1-2, with a possible D match to TRBD1 (6 bases). Germline values: CDR1 MNHNY, CDR2 SVGAGI (reference sequence). The ends were cut back, 4 bases at V and 8 bases at J, with 11 bases in the middle. This CDR3 region has 12 residues.

The chain recombines TRBV10-3 with TRBJ2-3, with 9 bases identical to TRBD2. Germline V gene sequence: CDR1 ENHRY, CDR2 SYGVKD. V lost 0 bases to trimming and J lost 9 bases; unmatched junction nucleotides: 10. This CDR3 is 16 amino acids long. CDR3 DNA sequence: TGTGCCATCAGTGAGTCTACTAGCGGGTTGGAAGGAACGCAGTATTTT. Amino acid sequence: CAISESTSGLEGTQYF.

This clone showed up just a few times. J is TRBJ2-1 and V is TRBV27; perhaps D is TRBD1 or TRBD2 (5 bases each). The germline CDR1 and CDR2 sequences are MNHEY and SMNVEV (reference sequence). V lost 3 bases and J 7 bases, leaving 16 bases between the germline ends. The CDR3 covers 15 residues. CDR3 in DNA: TGTGCCAGCAGTTTTCCCAGAGAGGGGTCGAATGAGCAGTTCTTC. Amino acids: CASSFPREGSNEQFF.

This clone was counted once. This sequence joins TRBV5-6 and TRBJ2-7; unclear D gene. V shed 2 bases and J shed 1 base, with 4 bases lying between them. The V gene's germline CDR1 is SGHDT and CDR2 YYEEEE. The CDR3 totals 12 residues. The CDR3 DNA reads TGTGCCAGCAGCTTATCTTCCTACGAGCAGTACTTC. It encodes CASSLSSYEQYF.

This chain joins TRBV29-1 and TRBJ1-1, with D maybe TRBD1 (5 bases). With 0 bases removed from V and 4 bases from J, the gap between germline ends came to 18 bases. Germline CDR1 is SQVTM and CDR2 is ANQGSEA. The CDR3 runs 16 residues. CDR3 sequence reads: CSVEESASGGSTEAFF. In DNA form, the CDR3 reads TGCAGCGTTGAAGAAAGCGCTTCTGGGGGTAGCACTGAAGCTTTCTTT.